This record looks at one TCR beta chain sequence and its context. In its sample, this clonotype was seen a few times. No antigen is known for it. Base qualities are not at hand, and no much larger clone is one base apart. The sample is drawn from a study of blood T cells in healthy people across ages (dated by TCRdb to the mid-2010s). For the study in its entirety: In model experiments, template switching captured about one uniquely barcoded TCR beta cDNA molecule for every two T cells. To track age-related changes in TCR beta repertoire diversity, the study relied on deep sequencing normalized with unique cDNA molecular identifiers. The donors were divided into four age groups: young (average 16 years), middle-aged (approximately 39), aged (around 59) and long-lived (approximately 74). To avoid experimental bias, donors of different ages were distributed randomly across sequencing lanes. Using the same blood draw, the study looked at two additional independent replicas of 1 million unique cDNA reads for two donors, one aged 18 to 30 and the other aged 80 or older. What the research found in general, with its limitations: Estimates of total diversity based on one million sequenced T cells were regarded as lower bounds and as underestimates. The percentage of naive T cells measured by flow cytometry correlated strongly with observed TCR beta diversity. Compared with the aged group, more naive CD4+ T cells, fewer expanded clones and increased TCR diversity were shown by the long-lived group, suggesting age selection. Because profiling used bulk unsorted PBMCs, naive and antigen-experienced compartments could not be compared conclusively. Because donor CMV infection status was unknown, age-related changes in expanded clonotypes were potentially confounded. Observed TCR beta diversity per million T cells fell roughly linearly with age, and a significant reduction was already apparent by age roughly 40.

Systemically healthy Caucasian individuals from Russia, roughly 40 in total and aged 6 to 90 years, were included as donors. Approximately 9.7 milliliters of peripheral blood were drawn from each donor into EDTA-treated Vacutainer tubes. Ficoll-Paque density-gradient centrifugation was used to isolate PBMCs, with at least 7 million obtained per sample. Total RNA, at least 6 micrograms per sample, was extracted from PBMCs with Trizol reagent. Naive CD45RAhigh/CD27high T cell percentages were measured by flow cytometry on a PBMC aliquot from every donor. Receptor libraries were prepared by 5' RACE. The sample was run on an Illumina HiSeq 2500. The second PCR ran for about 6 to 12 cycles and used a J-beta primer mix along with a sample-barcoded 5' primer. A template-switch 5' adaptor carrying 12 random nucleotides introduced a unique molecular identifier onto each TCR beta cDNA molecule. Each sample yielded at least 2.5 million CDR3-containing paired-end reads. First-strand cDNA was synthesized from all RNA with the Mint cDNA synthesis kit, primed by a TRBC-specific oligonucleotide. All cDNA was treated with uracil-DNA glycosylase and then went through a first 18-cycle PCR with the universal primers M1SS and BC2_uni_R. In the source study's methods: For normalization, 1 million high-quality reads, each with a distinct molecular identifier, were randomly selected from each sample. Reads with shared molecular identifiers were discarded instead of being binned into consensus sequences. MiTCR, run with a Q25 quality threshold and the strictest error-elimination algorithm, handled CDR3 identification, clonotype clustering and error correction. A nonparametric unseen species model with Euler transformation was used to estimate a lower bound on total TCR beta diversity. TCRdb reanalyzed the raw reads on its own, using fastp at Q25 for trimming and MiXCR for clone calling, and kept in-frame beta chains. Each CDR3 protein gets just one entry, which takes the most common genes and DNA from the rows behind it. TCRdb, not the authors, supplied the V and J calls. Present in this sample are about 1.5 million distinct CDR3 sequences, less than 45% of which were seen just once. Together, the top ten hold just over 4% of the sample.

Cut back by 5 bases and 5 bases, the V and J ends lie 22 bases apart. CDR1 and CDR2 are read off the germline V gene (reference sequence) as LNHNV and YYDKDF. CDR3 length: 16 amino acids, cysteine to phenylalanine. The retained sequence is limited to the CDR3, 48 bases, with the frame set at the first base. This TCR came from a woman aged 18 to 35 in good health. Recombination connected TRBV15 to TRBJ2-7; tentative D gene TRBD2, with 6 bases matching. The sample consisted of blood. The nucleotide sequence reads TGTGCCACCAGCGGAACCTCACTAGCCAGAAGCCACGAGCAGTACTTC. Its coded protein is CATSGTSLARSHEQYF.